These T cell receptor beta chains were read from a single sample in a study of shared clonotypes between healthy human individuals. Some clones are missing from TCRdb's copy, which holds only in-frame ones; the method was immunoSEQ multiplex PCR. Among 550,000 to 600,000 clones, roughly 98% were seen once, and the ten largest hold 0.3% to 0.35%. Sequencing was carried out using naive CD8+ T cells sorted from blood. The origin of the receptors is a man younger than 45 in good health. Each CDR3 is given with its conserved first and last residue. The D gene is left open where the match is weak. Clone sizes are given selectively: once, few, many, or a class where the clone is expanded.

j_call | d_call | clone_size | v_call | cdr3_aa | cdr3_nt
TRBJ2-5 | TRBD2 | - | TRBV29-1 | CSVASGRLPETQYF | TGCAGCGTGGCAAGCGGGAGGTTGCCCGAAACCCAGTACTTC
TRBJ2-2 | TRBD2 | once | TRBV5-1 | CASSRLSGKNTGELFF | TGCGCCAGCAGCCGGTTGAGCGGGAAAAACACCGGGGAGCTGTTTTTT
TRBJ2-5 | - | - | TRBV28 | CASSSAHQETQYF | TGTGCCAGCAGTTCGGCCCACCAAGAGACCCAGTACTTC
TRBJ1-2 | - | once | TRBV5-1 | CASSLGGPPDGYTF | TGCGCCAGCAGCTTGGGGGGACCTCCGGACGGCTACACCTTC
TRBJ2-7 | TRBD2 | - | TRBV7-2 | CASSLRLAGKGEQYF | TGTGCCAGCAGCCTCCGACTAGCGGGCAAAGGCGAGCAGTACTTC
TRBJ2-3 | TRBD1 | - | TRBV5-5 | CASSYSGTGDTDTQYF | TGTGCCAGCAGCTACTCCGGGACAGGGGACACAGATACGCAGTATTTT
TRBJ2-7 | - | - | TRBV6-5 | CASSYSTTYEQYF | TGTGCCAGCAGTTACTCGACTACCTACGAGCAGTACTTC
TRBJ2-1 | TRBD2 | - | TRBV7-9 | CASSSWTSGSYEQFF | TGTGCCAGCAGCTCTTGGACTAGCGGGAGCTATGAGCAGTTCTTC
TRBJ2-2 | - | - | TRBV5-4 | CASSLGAGELFF | TGTGCCAGCAGCTTAGGCGCCGGGGAGCTGTTTTTT
TRBJ1-5 | TRBD1 | - | TRBV28 | CASSLRQGSQPQHF | TGTGCCAGCAGCCTAAGACAGGGGAGTCAGCCCCAGCATTTT
TRBJ2-2 | - | - | TRBV30 | CAWFLPVGQGTGELFF | TGTGCCTGGTTTCTTCCTGTCGGCCAGGGCACCGGGGAGCTGTTTTTT
TRBJ2-7 | TRBD1 | - | TRBV7-6 | CASSSQGAGTLNEQYF | TGTGCCAGCAGCTCCCAGGGGGCAGGAACGCTAAACGAGCAGTACTTC
TRBJ2-7 | - | - | TRBV27 | CASSLGLSYEQYF | TGTGCCAGCAGTTTAGGACTCTCCTACGAGCAGTACTTC
TRBJ2-3 | - | - | TRBV29-1 | CSVEGGQGSTDTQYF | TGCAGCGTTGAAGGAGGGCAGGGTAGCACAGATACGCAGTATTTT
TRBJ2-3 | TRBD2 | - | TRBV27 | CASSFIENGRGNTDTQYF | TGTGCCAGCAGTTTTATCGAGAACGGGAGGGGGAACACAGATACGCAGTATTTT
TRBJ2-1 | - | - | TRBV10-2 | CASSERGRDNEQFF | TGCGCCAGCTCCGAGAGGGGGAGGGACAATGAGCAGTTCTTC
TRBJ2-7 | - | - | TRBV27 | CASSLYRAAPEQYF | TGTGCCAGCAGTTTATATCGAGCCGCCCCCGAGCAGTACTTC
TRBJ2-7 | - | - | TRBV5-1 | CASSQKQERTLYEQYF | TGCGCCAGCAGCCAAAAACAGGAGCGCACACTCTACGAGCAGTACTTC
TRBJ2-1 | TRBD1 | - | TRBV5-4 | CASSPATGVDEQFF | TGTGCCAGCAGCCCCGCGACAGGGGTCGATGAGCAGTTCTTC
TRBJ1-1 | - | - | TRBV6-5 | CASSYRGPGPGTEAFF | TGTGCCAGCAGTTACCGGGGACCCGGTCCGGGCACTGAAGCTTTCTTT
TRBJ2-7 | TRBD2 | - | TRBV7-9 | CASSSYVAGAGSEQYF | TGTGCCAGCAGCTCTTACGTGGCGGGAGCCGGGTCCGAGCAGTACTTC
TRBJ2-7 | - | - | TRBV6-6 | CASGAISESYEQYF | TGTGCCAGCGGGGCCATTAGCGAGAGCTACGAGCAGTACTTC